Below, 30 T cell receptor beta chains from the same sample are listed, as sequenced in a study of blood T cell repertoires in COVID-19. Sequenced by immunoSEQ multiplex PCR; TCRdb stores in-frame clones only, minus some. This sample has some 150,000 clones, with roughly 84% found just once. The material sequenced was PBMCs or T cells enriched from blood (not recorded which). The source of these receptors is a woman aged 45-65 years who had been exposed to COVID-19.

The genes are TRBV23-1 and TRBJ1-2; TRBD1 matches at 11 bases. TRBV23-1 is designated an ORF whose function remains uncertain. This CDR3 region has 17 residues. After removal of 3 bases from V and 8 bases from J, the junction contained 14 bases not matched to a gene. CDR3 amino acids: CASSQRGPGTGGFGYTF. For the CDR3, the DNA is TGCGCCAGCAGTCAGCGAGGCCCCGGGACAGGGGGTTTCGGCTACACCTTC.

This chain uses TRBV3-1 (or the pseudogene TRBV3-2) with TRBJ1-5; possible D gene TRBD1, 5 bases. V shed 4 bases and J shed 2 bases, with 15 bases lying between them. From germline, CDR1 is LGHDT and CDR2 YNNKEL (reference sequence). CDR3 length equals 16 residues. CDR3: CASSRSGGGGNQPQHF. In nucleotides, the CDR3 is TGTGCCAGCAGCCGAAGCGGGGGAGGAGGCAATCAGCCCCAGCATTTT.

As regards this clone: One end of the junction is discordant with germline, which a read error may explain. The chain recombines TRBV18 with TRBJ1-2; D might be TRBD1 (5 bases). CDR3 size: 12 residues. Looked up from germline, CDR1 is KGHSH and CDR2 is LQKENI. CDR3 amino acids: CASSRDFYSYTF. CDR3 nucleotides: TGTGCCAGCTCACGGGACTTCTATAGCTACACCTTC. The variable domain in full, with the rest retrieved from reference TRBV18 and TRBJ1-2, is NAGVMQNPRHLVRRRGQEARLRCSPMKGHSHVYWYRQLPEEGLKFMVYLQKENIIDESGMPKERFSAEFPKEGPSILRIQQVVRGDSAAYFCASSRDFYSYTFGSGTRLTVV.

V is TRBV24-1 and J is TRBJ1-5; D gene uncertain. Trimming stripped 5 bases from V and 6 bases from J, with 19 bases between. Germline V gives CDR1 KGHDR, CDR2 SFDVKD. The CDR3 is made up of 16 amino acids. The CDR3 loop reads CATSASGEGSGQPQHF. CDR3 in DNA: TGTGCCACCAGTGCCTCAGGCGAGGGCAGCGGTCAGCCCCAGCATTTT.

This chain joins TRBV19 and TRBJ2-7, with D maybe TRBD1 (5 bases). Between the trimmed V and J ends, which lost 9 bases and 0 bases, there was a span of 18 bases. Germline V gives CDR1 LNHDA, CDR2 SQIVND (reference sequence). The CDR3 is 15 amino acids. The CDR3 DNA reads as TGTGCCAGCAGGGCCGCAGGGCGAAGCTCCTACGAGCAGTACTTC. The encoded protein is CASRAAGRSSYEQYF.

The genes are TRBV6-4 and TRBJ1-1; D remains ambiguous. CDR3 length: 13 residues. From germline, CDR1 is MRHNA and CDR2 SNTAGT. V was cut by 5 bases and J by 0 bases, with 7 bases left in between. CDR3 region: CASSKEMNTEAFF. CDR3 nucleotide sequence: TGTGCCAGCAGTAAAGAGATGAACACTGAAGCTTTCTTT.

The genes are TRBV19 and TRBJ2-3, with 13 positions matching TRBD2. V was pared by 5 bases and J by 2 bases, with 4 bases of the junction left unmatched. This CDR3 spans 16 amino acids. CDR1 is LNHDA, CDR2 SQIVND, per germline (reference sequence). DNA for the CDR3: TGTGCCAGTAGTCTACTAGCGGGGGGGTCCACAGATACGCAGTATTTT. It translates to CASSLLAGGSTDTQYF.

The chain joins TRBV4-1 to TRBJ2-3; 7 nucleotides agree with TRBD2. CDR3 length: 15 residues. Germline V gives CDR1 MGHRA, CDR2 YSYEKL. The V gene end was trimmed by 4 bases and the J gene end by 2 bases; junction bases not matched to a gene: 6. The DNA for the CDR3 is TGCGCCAGCAGCCCCCCGGGGGGATCCACAGATACGCAGTATTTT. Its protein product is CASSPPGGSTDTQYF.

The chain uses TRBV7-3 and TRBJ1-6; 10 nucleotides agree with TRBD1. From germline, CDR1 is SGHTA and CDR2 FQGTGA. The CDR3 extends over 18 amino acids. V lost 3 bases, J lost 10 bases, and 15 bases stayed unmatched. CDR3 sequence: CASSLSAVGTGVSSPLHF. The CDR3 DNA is TGTGCCAGCAGCTTGAGCGCGGTTGGGACAGGGGTCAGCTCACCCCTCCACTTT.

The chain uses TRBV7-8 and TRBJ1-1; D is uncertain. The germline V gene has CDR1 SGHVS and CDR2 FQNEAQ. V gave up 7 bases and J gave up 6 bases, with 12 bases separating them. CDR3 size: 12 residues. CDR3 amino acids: CASTPFPPEAFF. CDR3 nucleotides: TGTGCCAGCACCCCTTTCCCCCCTGAAGCTTTCTTT.

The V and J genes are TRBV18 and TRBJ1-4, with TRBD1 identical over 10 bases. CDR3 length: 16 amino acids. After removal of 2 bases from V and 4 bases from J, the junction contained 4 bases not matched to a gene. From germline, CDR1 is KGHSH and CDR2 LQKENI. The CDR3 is CASSPGTGVLNEKLFF. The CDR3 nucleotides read TGTGCCAGCTCACCAGGGACAGGGGTACTTAATGAAAAACTGTTTTTT.

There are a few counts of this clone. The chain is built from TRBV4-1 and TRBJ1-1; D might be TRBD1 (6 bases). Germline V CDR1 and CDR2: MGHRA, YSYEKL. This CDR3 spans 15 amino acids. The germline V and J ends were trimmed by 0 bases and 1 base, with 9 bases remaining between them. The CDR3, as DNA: TGCGCCAGCAGCCAAGAGGACAGTCCGAACACTGAAGCTTTCTTT. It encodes CASSQEDSPNTEAFF.

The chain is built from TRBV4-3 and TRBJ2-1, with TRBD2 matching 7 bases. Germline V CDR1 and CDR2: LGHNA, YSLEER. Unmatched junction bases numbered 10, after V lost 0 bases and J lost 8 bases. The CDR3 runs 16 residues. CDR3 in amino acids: CASSQDYAGVRDEQFF. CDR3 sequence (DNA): TGCGCCAGCAGCCAAGATTATGCGGGAGTGAGGGATGAGCAGTTCTTC.

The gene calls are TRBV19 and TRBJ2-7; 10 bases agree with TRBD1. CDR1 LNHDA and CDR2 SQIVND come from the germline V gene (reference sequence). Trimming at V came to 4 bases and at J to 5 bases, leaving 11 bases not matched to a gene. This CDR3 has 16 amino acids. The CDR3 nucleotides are TGTGCCAGTAGTACCCGGACCGGGACAGGGGCCCACGAGCAGTACTTC. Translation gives CASSTRTGTGAHEQYF.

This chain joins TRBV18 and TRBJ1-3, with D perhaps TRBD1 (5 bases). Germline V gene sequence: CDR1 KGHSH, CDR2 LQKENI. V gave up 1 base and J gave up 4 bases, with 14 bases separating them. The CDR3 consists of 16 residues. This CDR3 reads CASSPRGAGSGNTIYF. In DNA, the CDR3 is TGTGCCAGCTCACCACGGGGCGCAGGGTCCGGAAACACCATATATTTT.

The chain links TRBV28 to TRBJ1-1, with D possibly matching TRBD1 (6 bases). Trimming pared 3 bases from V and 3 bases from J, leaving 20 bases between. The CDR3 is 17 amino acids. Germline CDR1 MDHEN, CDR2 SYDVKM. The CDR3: CASSFAYFFKGDTEAFF. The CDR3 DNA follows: TGTGCCAGCAGTTTTGCCTATTTCTTCAAGGGGGACACTGAAGCTTTCTTT.

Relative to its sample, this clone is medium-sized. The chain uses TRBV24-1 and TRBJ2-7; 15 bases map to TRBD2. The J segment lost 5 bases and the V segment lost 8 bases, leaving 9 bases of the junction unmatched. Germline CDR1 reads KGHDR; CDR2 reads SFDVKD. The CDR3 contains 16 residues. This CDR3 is CATTKGTSGRNHEQYF. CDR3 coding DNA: TGTGCCACCACCAAGGGGACTAGCGGGAGGAACCACGAGCAGTACTTC.

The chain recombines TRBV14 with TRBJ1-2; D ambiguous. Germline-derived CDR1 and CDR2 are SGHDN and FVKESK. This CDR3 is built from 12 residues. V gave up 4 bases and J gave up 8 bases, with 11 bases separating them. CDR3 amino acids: CASSRSVGGYTF. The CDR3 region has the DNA TGTGCCAGCAGCCGTTCGGTCGGGGGCTACACCTTC.

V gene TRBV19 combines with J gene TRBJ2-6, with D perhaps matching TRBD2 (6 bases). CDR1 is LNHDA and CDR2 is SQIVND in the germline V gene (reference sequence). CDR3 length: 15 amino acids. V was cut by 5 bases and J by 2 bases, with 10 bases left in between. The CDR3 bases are TGTGCCAGTAGTGCAACTAGCCCTGGGGCCAACGTCCTGACTTTC. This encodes CASSATSPGANVLTF.

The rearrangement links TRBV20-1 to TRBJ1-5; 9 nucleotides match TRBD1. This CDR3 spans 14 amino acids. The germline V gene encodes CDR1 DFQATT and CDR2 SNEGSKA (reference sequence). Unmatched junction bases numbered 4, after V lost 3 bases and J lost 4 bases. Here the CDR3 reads CSASRTGVNQPQHF. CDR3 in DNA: TGCAGTGCTAGTAGGACAGGGGTTAATCAGCCCCAGCATTTT.

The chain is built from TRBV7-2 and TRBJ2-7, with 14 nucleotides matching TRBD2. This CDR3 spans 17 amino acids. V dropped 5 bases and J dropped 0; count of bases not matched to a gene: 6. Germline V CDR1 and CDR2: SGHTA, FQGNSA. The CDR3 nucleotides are TGTGCCAGCAGCCCCGGACTAGCGGGGGGCCGCTCCTACGAGCAGTACTTC. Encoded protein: CASSPGLAGGRSYEQYF.

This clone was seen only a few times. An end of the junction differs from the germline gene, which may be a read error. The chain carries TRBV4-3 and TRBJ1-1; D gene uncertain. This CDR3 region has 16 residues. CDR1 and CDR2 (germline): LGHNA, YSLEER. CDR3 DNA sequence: TGCGCCAGCAGTCAAGATCTGTGGGCGGGGAACACTGAAGCTTTCTTT. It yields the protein CASSQDLWAGNTEAFF.

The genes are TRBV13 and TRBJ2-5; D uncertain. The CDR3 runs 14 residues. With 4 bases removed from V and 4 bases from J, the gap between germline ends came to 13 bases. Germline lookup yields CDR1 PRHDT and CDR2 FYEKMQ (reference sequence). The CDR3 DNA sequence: TGTGCCAGCAGCTCCGCAATGCAGCGAGAGACCCAGTACTTC. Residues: CASSSAMQRETQYF.

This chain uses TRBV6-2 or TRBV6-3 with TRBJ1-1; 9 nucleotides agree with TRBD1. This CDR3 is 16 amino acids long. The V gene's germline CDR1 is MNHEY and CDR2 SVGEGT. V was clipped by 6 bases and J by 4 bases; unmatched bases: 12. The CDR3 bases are TGTGCCAGCAGCCTAAGACCGGGACAGGGAGGCACTGAAGCTTTCTTT. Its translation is CASSLRPGQGGTEAFF.

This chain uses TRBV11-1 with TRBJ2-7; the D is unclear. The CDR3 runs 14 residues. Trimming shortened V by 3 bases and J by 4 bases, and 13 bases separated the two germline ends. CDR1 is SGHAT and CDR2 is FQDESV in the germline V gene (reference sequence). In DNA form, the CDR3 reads TGTGCCAGCAGCTTGGAGCAGACGAGGTACGAGCAGTACTTC. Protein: CASSLEQTRYEQYF.

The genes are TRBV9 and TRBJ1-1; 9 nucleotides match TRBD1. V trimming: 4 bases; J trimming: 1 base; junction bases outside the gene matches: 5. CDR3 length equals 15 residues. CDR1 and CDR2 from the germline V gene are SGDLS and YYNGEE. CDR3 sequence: CASSLGTGSNTEAFF. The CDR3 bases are TGTGCCAGCAGCTTAGGGACAGGGTCGAACACTGAAGCTTTCTTT.

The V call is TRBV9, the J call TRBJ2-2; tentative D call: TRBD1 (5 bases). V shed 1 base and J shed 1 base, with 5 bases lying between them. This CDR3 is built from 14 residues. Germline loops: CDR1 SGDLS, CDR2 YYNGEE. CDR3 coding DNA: TGTGCCAGCAGCGTAACAGGGAACACCGGGGAGCTGTTTTTT. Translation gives CASSVTGNTGELFF.

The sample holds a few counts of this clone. CDR3 amino acids: CASSPAPNPSGIYEQYF. The CDR3 nucleotides are TGTGCCAGCAGCCCGGCCCCAAATCCTAGCGGAATCTACGAGCAGTACTTC. The V gene is TRBV5-6, the J gene TRBJ2-7, with 7 positions matching TRBD2. Germline CDR1 SGHDT, CDR2 YYEEEE. The CDR3 covers 17 residues. V lost 4 bases and J lost 3; bases outside the gene matches: 16.

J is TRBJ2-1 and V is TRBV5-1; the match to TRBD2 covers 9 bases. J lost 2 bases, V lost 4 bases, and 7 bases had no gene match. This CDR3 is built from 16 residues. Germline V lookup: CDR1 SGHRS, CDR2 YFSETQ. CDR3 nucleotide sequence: TGCGCCAGCAGCGCGATCGGCGGGGGGGCCTACAATGAGCAGTTCTTC. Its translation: CASSAIGGGAYNEQFF.

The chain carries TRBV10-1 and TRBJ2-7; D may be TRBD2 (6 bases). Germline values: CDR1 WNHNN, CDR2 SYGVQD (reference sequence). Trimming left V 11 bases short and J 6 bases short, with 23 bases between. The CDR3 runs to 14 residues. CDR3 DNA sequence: TGCGCCGGATGCTCGGGACTCCCAAGTAGCGAGCAGTACTTC. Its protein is CAGCSGLPSSEQYF.